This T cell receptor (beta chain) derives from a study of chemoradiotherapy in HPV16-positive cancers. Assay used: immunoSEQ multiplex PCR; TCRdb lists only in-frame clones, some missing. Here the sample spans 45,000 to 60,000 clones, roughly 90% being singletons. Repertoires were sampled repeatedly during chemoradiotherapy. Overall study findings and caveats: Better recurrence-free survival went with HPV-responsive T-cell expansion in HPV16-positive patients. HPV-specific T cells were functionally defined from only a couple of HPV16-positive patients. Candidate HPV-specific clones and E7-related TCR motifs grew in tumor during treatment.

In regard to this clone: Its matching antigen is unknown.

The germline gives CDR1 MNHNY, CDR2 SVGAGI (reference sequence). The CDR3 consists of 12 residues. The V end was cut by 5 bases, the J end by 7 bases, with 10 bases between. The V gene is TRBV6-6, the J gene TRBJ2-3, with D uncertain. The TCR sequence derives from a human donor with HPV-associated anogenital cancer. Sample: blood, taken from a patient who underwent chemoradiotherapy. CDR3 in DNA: TGTGCCAGCAGTCCCGTGGAACATACGCAGTATTTT. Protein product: CASSPVEHTQYF.